This record looks at one T cell receptor beta chain sequence and its context. The antigen is not known. The PCR used 60 Vbeta and 13 Jbeta primers. In the original analysis: Among the unique TCR beta chains that a later analysis counted, about 84 million in all, roughly 10 million were shared. Measured with immunoSEQ multiplex PCR; TCRdb has only the in-frame clones, and not every one. For V, J and clone size, that table is used; D and trimming come from the DNA. The sample holds under 200,000 clones; roughly 79% are singletons and the top ten take 1.3%. Whereas donors were nominally healthy upon sampling, unrecorded immune exposures were probable. Germline trimming cut 7 bases from V and 6 bases from J; bases unmatched to any gene: 18. This CDR3 is 19 amino acids long. CDR1 and CDR2 from the germline V gene are SGHTA and FQGNSA. The data derive from a study of cytomegalovirus exposure and HLA in healthy donors. Study-level points and caveats: As was reported, the HLA-A and HLA-B alleles of most subjects were accurately predicted from TCR beta sequences.

The sequenced sample was PBMCs. The TCR was taken from a woman aged 45-65 years in good health and CMV-seronegative. The rearrangement uses TRBV7-2 and TRBJ2-3, with 14 nucleotides matching TRBD2. In nucleotides, the CDR3 is TGTGCCAGCACCCACACCGGGACTAGCGGGAGCAGACCCTCCGATACGCAGTATTTT. It translates to CASTHTGTSGSRPSDTQYF.